This passage covers 10 T cell receptor beta chains from one sample sequenced in a study of cytomegalovirus exposure and HLA in healthy donors. With 60 Vbeta and 13 Jbeta primers, the PCR was carried out. Using immunoSEQ multiplex PCR, the repertoire was profiled, and TCRdb retains in-frame clones only, with some absent. The sample holds under 200,000 clones, 65% to 70% seen once. Material: PBMCs. The receptor source for this set is a woman in her late teens or twenties in good health and CMV-seropositive.

The chain combines TRBV15 with TRBJ2-5; TRBD2 agrees at 12 bases. J lost 5 bases, V lost 6 bases, and 16 bases had no gene match. There are 18 residues in the CDR3. Germline values: CDR1 LNHNV, CDR2 YYDKDF (reference sequence). CDR3 residues: CATSRQPRLAGVGETQYF. CDR3 coding DNA: TGTGCCACCAGTCGTCAACCCCGACTAGCGGGAGTGGGGGAGACCCAGTACTTC.

In this sample, this clone turned up a few times. The chain employs TRBV5-1 and TRBJ2-5; tentative D call: TRBD2 (6 bases). Per the germline V gene, CDR1 is SGHRS and CDR2 is YFSETQ. V lost 1 base, J lost 4 bases, and 11 bases lay in between. This CDR3 spans 14 amino acids. In DNA, the CDR3 is TGCGCCAGCAGCTTGCCGGGGGACCCAGAGACCCAGTACTTC. Protein product: CASSLPGDPETQYF.

This chain connects TRBV5-1 to TRBJ1-1, with a weak D call TRBD1 (6 bases). This CDR3 is 10 amino acids long. Germline CDR1 SGHRS, CDR2 YFSETQ. The ends were cut back, 5 bases at V and 9 bases at J, with 8 bases in the middle. CDR3 amino acids: CASRTGQAFF. The CDR3 bases are TGCGCCAGCAGGACAGGCCAAGCTTTCTTT.

The rearrangement joins TRBV10-1 to TRBJ1-1, with 8 bases fitting TRBD1. J lost 4 bases, V lost 2 bases, and 3 bases had no gene match. The CDR3 contains 14 residues. Germline V CDR1 and CDR2: WNHNN, SYGVQD (reference sequence). The CDR3 DNA reads TGCGCCAGCAGTGAGGACGGACAGGGCACTGAAGCTTTCTTT. Amino acids: CASSEDGQGTEAFF.

CDR3 loop: CASTTGGNYGYTF. CDR3 DNA: TGTGCCAGCACTACGGGAGGTAACTATGGCTACACCTTC. The genes are TRBV7-9 and TRBJ1-2, with no clear D. This CDR3 spans 13 amino acids. CDR1 SEHNR and CDR2 FQNEAQ come from the germline V gene (reference sequence). Trimming took off 7 bases at V and 1 base at J, with 10 bases between the two ends.

This clone was found a few times. The chain carries TRBV25-1 and TRBJ1-4, with a weak D call TRBD1 (6 bases). There are 15 residues in the CDR3. From germline, CDR1 is MGHDK and CDR2 SYGVNS. With 4 bases removed from V and 5 bases from J, the gap between germline ends came to 14 bases. The CDR3 sequence: CASSVTGTLNEKLFF. DNA of the CDR3: TGTGCCAGCAGTGTAACAGGGACACTCAATGAAAAACTGTTTTTT.

The chain has TRBV28 and TRBJ1-5; a weak D match, TRBD1 (6 bases). V lost 10 bases and J lost 2, with 9 bases in between. The CDR3 length is 12 residues. Looked up from germline, CDR1 is MDHEN and CDR2 is SYDVKM. CDR3 in amino acids: CATAGGNQPQHF. Written as DNA, the CDR3 is TGTGCCACCGCAGGGGGCAATCAGCCCCAGCATTTT.

The chain combines TRBV27 with TRBJ1-2; 7 nucleotides align to TRBD1. Looked up from germline, CDR1 is MNHEY and CDR2 is SMNVEV (reference sequence). This CDR3 is built from 14 residues. The junction had 4 bases not matched to a gene; V was cut back by 6 bases and J by 0 bases. In DNA, the CDR3 is TGTGCCAGCAGCCTCGACAGGGCTAACTATGGCTACACCTTC. It encodes CASSLDRANYGYTF.

V is TRBV5-1 and J is TRBJ2-7; possibly TRBD2 for D (6 bases). Germline-derived CDR1 and CDR2 are SGHRS and YFSETQ. Trimming removed 0 bases at V and 1 base at J, with 8 bases between. The CDR3 extends over 14 amino acids. In DNA form, the CDR3 reads TGCGCCAGCAGCTTGGAGGAGGGGTCCTACGAGCAGTACTTC. As protein: CASSLEEGSYEQYF.

The chain carries TRBV10-3 and TRBJ2-3; TRBD2 aligns across 8 bases. Germline CDR1 is ENHRY and CDR2 is SYGVKD. With V trimmed by 11 bases and J by 3 bases, 10 bases remained unmatched. The CDR3 is 14 residues long. The CDR3 DNA sequence: TGTGCCGCTAGACGACGGGAGGGTACAGATACGCAGTATTTT. As protein: CAARRREGTDTQYF.